This T cell receptor (beta chain) emerged from a study of human T cells and chemical hapten exposure (dated by TCRdb to about 2021). At the level of the whole study: For sensitization, 2% DPC in acetone was applied to a roughly 2 cm by roughly 2 cm area of upper inner arm skin. Most of the patients in the cohort were female, and the cohort covered alopecia areata with under or over 50% scalp involvement, alopecia totalis and alopecia universalis. Libraries were pooled for sequencing, and per-sample TCR yields varied mainly because of small differences in library volumes within the pool. Patch tests used Finn chambers with 0.01% DPC on the upper back, scored after 6 days by International Contact Dermatitis Research Group standards. Blood samples were taken from patients before sensitization (week 0) and then at 2, 6 and about 24 weeks after DPC sensitization. Blood for TCR sequencing was provided by twenty-nine alopecia patients at one to four time points (pre-sensitization, 2, 6 and 24 weeks). Weekly therapeutic DPC doses were additionally applied to the scalp of patients throughout the roughly 25-week study period. This study followed changes in the peripheral blood TCR repertoire in vivo during primary and secondary sensitization of alopecia patients to the hapten diphenylcyclopropenone (DPC).

Beyond this particular receptor, the publication reports: After repeated subsampling, changes were observed in the strength of the expansion versus patch-test correlation and in the threshold at which the correlation became significant. Because every patient had alopecia, a presumed autoimmune disease, the patients' immune response might differ from that of healthy individuals. The number of TCRs above 1 in 1000 frequency did not change with DPC sensitization; there was no evidence of global repertoire structure alterations. Compared with pre-sensitization or healthy control sets, expanded TCRs formed significantly more large CDR3 similarity clusters, which is consistent with antigen-driven responses. The number of PT1 expanded TCRs positively correlated with patch test score, significant at thresholds 8, 16 and 32 but not 4.

Receptor amplification or capture employed RACE. Sequencing relied on a NextSeq 500. Library preparation attached unique molecular identifiers to individual cDNA molecules for quantitative, reproducible TCR counting. Each blood RNA sample was used to sequence both TCR alpha and TCR beta chains. Under the source paper's analysis protocol: A median of around 96,000 TCRs per sample was observed, with a range of roughly 20,000 to 700,000. The Decombinator software suite was used to annotate the V, J and CDR3 of the TCR reads. For the PS versus PT1 abundance plots, all samples were subsampled to the same number of TCRs (28,000). Expanded TCRs were defined as absent before sensitization and observed at least eight times at the 2-week time point. TCRdb applied fastp at Q25 and MiXCR to the public reads, then kept only in-frame beta chains. One record per CDR3 amino acid sequence lists the most common genes and DNA. The V and J calls and clone size come from TCRdb's table, not from the authors' own analysis. This sample comprises roughly 150,000 distinct CDR3 sequences, about 27% of them detected only once. Of the sample, around 2.3% falls within the top ten clones.

In light of the paper, this sample's time point label describes: patch test 3, about 24 weeks after DPC sensitization. The treatment or condition label, read with the paper, signifies: therapeutic diphenylcyclopropenone sensitization with weekly scalp DPC. At every patch-test visit, the blood draw took place before the patch test was put on. To be eligible, patients had to be aged 18 to 70, diagnosed with alopecia and judged suitable for DPC therapy, while pregnant patients were excluded. Total RNA was extracted from unfractionated whole blood collected in Tempus Blood RNA tubes. A note on this clonotype: Its binding antigen is unknown. No base quality values were provided; no much bigger clone lies one nucleotide off.

The junction carries 9 bases between V and J, which are trimmed by 8 bases and 7 bases respectively. CDR1 MNHEY and CDR2 SVGAGI are derived from the germline V gene. Measured from the cysteine to the phenylalanine, the CDR3 is 12 residues long. Only the CDR3 DNA is retained, 36 bases long and in frame from the first base. Recombination joined TRBV6-5 with TRBJ1-6, with the D gene call left open. The material sequenced was whole blood, taken in connection with sensitization to the hapten diphenylcyclopropenone (DPC). The clonotype originates from a woman between 18 and 30 years old with alopecia areata. Some clones in this sample may be carry-over from other donors' samples. Here is the DNA: TGTGCCAGCTCCAGACTCAATTCACCCCTCCACTTT. It specifies CASSRLNSPLHF.